This record looks at one TCR beta chain sequence and its context. This sample stems from a study of blood T cell repertoires in COVID-19. J was trimmed by 5 bases and V by 5 bases; bases with no gene match: 5. From germline, CDR1 is SGHTA and CDR2 FQGNSA. The CDR3 extends over 15 amino acids. The repertoire was sequenced with immunoSEQ multiplex PCR; TCRdb's copy has only in-frame clones and lacks some. The repertoire holds fewer than 200,000 clones, with approximately 79% as singletons. The chain combines TRBV7-2 with TRBJ2-2; 10 bases are a match to TRBD1. The sequenced sample was peripheral blood. This receptor was taken from a woman in her 70s with acute or convalescent COVID-19. CDR3 sequence (DNA): TGTGCCAGCAGCCCGGGACAGGGGAATACCGGGGAGCTGTTTTTT. It specifies CASSPGQGNTGELFF.